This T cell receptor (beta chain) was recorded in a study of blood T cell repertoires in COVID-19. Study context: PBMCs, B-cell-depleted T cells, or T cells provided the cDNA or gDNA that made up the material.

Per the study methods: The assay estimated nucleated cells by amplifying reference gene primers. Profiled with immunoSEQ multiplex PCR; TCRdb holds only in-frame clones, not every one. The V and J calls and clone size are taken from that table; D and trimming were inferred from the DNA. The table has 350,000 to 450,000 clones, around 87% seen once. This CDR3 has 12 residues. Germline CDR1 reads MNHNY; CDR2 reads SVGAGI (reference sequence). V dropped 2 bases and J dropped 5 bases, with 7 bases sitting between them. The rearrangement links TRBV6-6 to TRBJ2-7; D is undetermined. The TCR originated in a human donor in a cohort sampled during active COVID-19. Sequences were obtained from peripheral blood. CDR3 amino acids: CASSYRAHEQYF. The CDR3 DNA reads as TGTGCCAGCAGTTACCGAGCCCACGAGCAGTACTTC.